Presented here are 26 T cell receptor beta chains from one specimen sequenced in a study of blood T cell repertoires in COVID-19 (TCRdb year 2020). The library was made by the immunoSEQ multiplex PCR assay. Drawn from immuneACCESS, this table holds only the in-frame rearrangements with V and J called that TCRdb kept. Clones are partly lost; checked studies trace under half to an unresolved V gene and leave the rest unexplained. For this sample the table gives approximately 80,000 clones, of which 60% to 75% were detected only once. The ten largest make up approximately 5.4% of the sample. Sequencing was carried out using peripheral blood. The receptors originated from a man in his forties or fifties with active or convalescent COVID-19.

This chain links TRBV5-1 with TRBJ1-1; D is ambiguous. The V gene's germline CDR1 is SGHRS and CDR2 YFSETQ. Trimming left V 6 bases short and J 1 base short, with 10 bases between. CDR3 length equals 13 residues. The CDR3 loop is CASKQNTNTEAFF. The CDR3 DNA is TGCGCCAGCAAACAGAACACGAACACTGAAGCTTTCTTT.

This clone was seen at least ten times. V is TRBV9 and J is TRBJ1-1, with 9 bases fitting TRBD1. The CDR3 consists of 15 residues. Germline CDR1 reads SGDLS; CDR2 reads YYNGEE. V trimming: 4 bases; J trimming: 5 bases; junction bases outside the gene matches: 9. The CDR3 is CASSIDRGTMTEAFF. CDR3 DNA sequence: TGTGCCAGCAGCATCGACAGGGGGACGATGACTGAAGCTTTCTTT.

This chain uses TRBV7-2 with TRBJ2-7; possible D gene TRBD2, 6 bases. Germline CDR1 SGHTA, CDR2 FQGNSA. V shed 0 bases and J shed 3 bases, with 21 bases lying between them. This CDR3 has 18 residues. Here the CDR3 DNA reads TGTGCCAGCAGCTTAGCCCCCGGGGGTAGCGGCCTACACTACGAGCAGTACTTC. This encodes CASSLAPGGSGLHYEQYF. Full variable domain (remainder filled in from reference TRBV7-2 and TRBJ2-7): GAGVSQSPSNKVTEKGKDVELRCDPISGHTALYWYRQSLGQGLEFLIYFQGNSAPDKSGLPSDRFSAERTGGSVSTLTIQRTQQEDSAVYLCASSLAPGGSGLHYEQYFGPGTRLTVT.

The CDR3 DNA is TGTGCCTGGAGTGGACAAACAGGGGATCAGCCCCAGCATTTT. This codes for CAWSGQTGDQPQHF. The V and J genes are TRBV30 and TRBJ1-5; 7 nucleotides line up with TRBD1. The CDR3 is 14 amino acids. The V gene's germline CDR1 is GTSNPN and CDR2 SVGIG (reference sequence). The V gene end was trimmed by 1 base and the J gene end by 5 bases; junction bases not matched to a gene: 5.

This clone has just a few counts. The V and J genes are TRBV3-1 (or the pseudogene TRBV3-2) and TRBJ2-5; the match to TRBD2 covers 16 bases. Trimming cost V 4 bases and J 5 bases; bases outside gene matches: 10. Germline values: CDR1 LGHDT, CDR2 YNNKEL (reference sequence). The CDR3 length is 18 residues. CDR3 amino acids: CASSPTGLAGGPGETQYF. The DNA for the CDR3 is TGTGCCAGCAGCCCGACGGGACTAGCGGGGGGGCCGGGGGAGACCCAGTACTTC.

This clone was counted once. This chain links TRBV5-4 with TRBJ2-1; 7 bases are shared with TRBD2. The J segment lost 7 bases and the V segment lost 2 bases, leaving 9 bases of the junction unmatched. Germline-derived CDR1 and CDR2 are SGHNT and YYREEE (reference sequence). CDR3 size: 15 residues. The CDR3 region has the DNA TGTGCCAGCAGCTTAGGACTAGTTAACGAGAATGAGCAGTTCTTC. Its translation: CASSLGLVNENEQFF.

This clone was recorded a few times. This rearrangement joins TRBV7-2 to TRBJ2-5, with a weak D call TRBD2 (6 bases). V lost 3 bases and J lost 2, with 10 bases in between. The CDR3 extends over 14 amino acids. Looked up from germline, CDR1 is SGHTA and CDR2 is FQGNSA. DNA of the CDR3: TGTGCCAGCAGCTTCAGAGGGACTCAAGAGACCCAGTACTTC. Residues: CASSFRGTQETQYF.

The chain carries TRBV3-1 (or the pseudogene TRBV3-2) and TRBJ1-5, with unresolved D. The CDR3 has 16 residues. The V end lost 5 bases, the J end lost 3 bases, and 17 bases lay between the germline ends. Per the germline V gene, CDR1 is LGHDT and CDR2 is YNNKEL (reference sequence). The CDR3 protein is CASSFAGRGNNQPQHF. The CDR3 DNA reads TGTGCCAGCAGCTTCGCCGGCCGAGGGAACAATCAGCCCCAGCATTTT.

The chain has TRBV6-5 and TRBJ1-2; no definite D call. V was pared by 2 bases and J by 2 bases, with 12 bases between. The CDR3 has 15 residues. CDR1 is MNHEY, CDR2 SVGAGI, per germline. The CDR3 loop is CASSYDSGRNYGYTF. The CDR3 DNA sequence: TGTGCCAGCAGTTACGATAGTGGCAGGAACTATGGCTACACCTTC.

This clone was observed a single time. CDR3 DNA: TGTGCCAGCAGCTACCCCACAAGCGGGTACGAGCAGTACTTC. This encodes CASSYPTSGYEQYF. The chain links TRBV13 to TRBJ2-7; TRBD2 is a possible D gene (6 bases). From germline, CDR1 is PRHDT and CDR2 FYEKMQ (reference sequence). There are 14 residues in the CDR3. V shed 4 bases and J shed 4 bases, with 14 bases lying between them.

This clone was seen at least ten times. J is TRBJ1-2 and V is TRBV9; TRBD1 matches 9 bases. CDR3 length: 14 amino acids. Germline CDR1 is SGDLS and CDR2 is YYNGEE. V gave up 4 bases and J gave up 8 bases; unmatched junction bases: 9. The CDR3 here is CASSPGTGRVGYTF. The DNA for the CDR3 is TGTGCCAGCAGCCCGGGGACAGGGAGGGTAGGCTACACCTTC.

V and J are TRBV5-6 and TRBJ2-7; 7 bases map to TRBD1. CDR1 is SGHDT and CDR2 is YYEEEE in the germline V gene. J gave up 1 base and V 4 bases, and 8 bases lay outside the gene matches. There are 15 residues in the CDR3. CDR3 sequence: CASSLRGLLSYEQYF. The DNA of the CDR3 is TGTGCCAGCAGCCTGAGGGGGCTGCTTTCCTACGAGCAGTACTTC.

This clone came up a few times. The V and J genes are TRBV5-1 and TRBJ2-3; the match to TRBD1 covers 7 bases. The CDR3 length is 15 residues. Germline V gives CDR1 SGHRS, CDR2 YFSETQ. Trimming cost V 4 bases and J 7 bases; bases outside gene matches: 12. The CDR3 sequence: CASSPNLDRAHTQYF. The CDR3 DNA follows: TGCGCCAGCAGCCCTAACCTCGACAGGGCCCATACGCAGTATTTT. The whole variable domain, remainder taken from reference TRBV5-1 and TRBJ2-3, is KAGVTQTPRYLIKTRGQQVTLSCSPISGHRSVSWYQQTPGQGLQFLFEYFSETQRNKGNFPGRFSGRQFSNSRSEMNVSTLELGDSALYLCASSPNLDRAHTQYFGPGTRLTVL.

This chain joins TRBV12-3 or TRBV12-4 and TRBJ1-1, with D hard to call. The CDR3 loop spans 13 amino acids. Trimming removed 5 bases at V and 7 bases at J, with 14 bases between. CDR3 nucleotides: TGTGCCAGCAGTGCGGATACGGGTCTTGAAGCTTTCTTT. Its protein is CASSADTGLEAFF.

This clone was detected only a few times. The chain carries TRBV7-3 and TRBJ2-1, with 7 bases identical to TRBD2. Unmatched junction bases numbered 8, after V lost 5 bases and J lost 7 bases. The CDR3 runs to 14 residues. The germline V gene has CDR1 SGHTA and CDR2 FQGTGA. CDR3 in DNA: TGTGCCAGCAGCCCGGTGGGGGGAGGGAATGAGCAGTTCTTC. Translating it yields CASSPVGGGNEQFF.

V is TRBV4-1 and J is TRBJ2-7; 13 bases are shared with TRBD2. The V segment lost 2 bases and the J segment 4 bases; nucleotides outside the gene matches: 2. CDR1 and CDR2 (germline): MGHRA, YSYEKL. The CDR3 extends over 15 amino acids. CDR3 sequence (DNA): TGCGCCAGCAGCCAAATGACTAGCGGGGGGTACGAGCAGTACTTC. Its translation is CASSQMTSGGYEQYF.

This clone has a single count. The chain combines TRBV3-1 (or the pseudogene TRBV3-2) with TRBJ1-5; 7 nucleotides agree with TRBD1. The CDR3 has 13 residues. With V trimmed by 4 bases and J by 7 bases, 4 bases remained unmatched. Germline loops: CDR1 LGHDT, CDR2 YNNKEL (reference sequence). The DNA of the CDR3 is TGTGCCAGCAGCCTTGACAGGGCCCAGCCCCAGCATTTT. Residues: CASSLDRAQPQHF.

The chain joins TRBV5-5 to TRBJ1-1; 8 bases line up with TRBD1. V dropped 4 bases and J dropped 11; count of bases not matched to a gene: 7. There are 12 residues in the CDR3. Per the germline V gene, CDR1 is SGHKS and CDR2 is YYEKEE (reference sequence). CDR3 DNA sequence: TGTGCCAGCAGCCCCCAGGGGGCGAAGGCTTTCTTT. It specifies CASSPQGAKAFF.

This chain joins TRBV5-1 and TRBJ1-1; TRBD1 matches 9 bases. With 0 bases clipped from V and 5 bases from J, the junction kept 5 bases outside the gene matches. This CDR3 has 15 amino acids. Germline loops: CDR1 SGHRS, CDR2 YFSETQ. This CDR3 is CASSLGDRARTEAFF. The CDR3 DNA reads TGCGCCAGCAGCTTGGGGGACAGGGCAAGAACTGAAGCTTTCTTT.

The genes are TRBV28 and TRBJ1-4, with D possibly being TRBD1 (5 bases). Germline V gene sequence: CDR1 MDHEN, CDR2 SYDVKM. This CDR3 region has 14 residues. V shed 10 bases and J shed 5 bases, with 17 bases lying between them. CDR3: CATYQWGGNEKLFF. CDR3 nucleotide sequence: TGTGCCACTTACCAGTGGGGGGGAAATGAAAAACTGTTTTTT.

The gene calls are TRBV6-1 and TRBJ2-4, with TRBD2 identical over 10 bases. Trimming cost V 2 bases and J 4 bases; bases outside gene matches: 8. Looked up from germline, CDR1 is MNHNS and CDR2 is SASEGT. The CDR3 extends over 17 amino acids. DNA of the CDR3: TGTGCCAGCAGTGAACTCAGCGGGGGGGCAGGTAAAAACATTCAGTACTTC. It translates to CASSELSGGAGKNIQYF.

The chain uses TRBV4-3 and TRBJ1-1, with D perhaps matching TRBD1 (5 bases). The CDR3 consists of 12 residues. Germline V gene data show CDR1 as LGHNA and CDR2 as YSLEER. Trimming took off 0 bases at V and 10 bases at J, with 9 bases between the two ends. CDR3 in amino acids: CASSQDRALAFF. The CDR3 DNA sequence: TGCGCCAGCAGCCAAGACAGGGCCCTAGCTTTCTTT.

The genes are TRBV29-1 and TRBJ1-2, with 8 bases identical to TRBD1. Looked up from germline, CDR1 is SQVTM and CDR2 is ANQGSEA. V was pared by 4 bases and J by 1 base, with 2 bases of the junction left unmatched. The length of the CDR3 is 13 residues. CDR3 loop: CSVGQGSNYGYTF. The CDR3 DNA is TGCAGCGTTGGACAGGGGAGTAACTATGGCTACACCTTC.

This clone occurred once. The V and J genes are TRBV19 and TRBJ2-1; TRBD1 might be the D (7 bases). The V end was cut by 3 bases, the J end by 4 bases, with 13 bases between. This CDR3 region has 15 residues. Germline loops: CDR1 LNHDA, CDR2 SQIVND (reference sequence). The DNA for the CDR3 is TGTGCCAGTAGTATCCCACAGGGGAGGTACAATGAGCAGTTCTTC. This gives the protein CASSIPQGRYNEQFF.

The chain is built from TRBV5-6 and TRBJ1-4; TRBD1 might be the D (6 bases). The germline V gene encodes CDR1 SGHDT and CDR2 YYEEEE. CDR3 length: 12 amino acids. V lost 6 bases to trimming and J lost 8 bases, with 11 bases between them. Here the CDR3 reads CASNRDTEKLFF. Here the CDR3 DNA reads TGTGCCAGCAACCGGGACACCGAAAAACTGTTTTTT.

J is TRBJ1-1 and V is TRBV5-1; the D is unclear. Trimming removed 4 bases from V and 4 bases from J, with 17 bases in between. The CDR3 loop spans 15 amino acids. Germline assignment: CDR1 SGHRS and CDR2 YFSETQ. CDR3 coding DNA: TGCGCCAGCAGCGAGGGATGGAGGTCCGGCACTGAAGCTTTCTTT. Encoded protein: CASSEGWRSGTEAFF. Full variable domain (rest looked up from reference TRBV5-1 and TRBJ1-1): KAGVTQTPRYLIKTRGQQVTLSCSPISGHRSVSWYQQTPGQGLQFLFEYFSETQRNKGNFPGRFSGRQFSNSRSEMNVSTLELGDSALYLCASSEGWRSGTEAFFGQGTRLTVV.